A selection of T cell receptor beta chains follows, all from one sample in a study of blood T cell repertoires in COVID-19. TCRdb's table, derived via immunoSEQ multiplex PCR, lists solely in-frame clones and lacks some. The sample carries 150,000 to 200,000 clones, over 80% recorded once. Sequencing used peripheral blood. Every receptor here comes from a woman between 40 and 50 years old with COVID-19, enrolled during active disease. CDR3s leave out the opening cysteine and the closing phenylalanine or tryptophan.

TRBJ2-2 | TRBV19 | ASRTRGKWAEGSLTGELF
TRBJ2-1 | TRBV6-5 | ASSYGDLSYNEQF
TRBJ1-4 | TRBV9 | ASSLRTGAATNEKLF
TRBJ2-3 | TRBV28 | ASSYREGDTQY
TRBJ2-1 | TRBV11-3 | ASSLGSLAGGGDEQF
TRBJ2-2 | TRBV11-2 | ASTVRGLATNTGELF
TRBJ1-2 | TRBV7-8 | ASSLSGSNYGYT
TRBJ1-6 | TRBV21-1 | ASIPDRESSPLH
TRBJ1-1 | TRBV7-3 | ASSLRAQSQAF
TRBJ2-4 | TRBV19 | ASSILPGGRAKNIQY
TRBJ1-2 | TRBV2 | ASSDGAGYYGYT
TRBJ2-7 | TRBV19 | ASSLGGEQY
TRBJ2-7 | TRBV6-2/TRBV6-3 | ASSTSGEYEQY
TRBJ1-3 | TRBV19 | ASSIGKTGSLQGNTIY
TRBJ1-5 | TRBV27 | ASSRSGNQPQH
TRBJ1-1 | TRBV18 | ASSSQGTTDTEAF
TRBJ1-5 | TRBV7-2 | ASSLDGGNRPQH
TRBJ2-1 | TRBV11-2 | ASSTWDFNEQF
TRBJ1-3 | TRBV6-5 | ASRGPGNTIY
TRBJ2-1 | TRBV28 | ASSSPGTTYNEQF
TRBJ1-1 | TRBV4-1 | ASSQDPASPEAF
TRBJ2-7 | TRBV2 | ASVPVIYEQY
TRBJ1-2 | TRBV6-4 | ASSAGEGPYGYT
TRBJ1-6 | TRBV19 | ASSAGTPTYNSPLH
TRBJ2-7 | TRBV19 | ASSIATSEDYEQY
TRBJ2-3 | TRBV28 | ASSSTGDTQY
TRBJ1-5 | TRBV6-6 | ASSDQGWDQPQH
TRBJ2-2 | TRBV19 | ASTPIRLAGAGELF
TRBJ1-1 | TRBV27 | ASSLGGVNTEAF
TRBJ2-7 | TRBV5-4 | ASSSSGGSYEQY
TRBJ1-1 | TRBV27 | ASSLGGAMNTEAF
TRBJ1-1 | TRBV19 | ASSSVALGAF
TRBJ1-2 | TRBV29-1 | SASGQGAGGYT
TRBJ1-3 | TRBV3-1/TRBV3-2 | ASSIRVRSGNTIY
TRBJ1-2 | TRBV4-1 | ASSQVGSRYGYT
TRBJ2-7 | TRBV19 | ASRQGGVYEQY
TRBJ1-2 | TRBV5-4 | ASRNTGARGSYGYT
TRBJ1-2 | TRBV5-1 | ASTGDRGDYGYT
TRBJ1-2 | TRBV27 | ASSPQTGRYT
TRBJ1-1 | TRBV7-8 | ASSRQGTEAF
TRBJ2-5 | TRBV7-3 | ASSLIAGGETQY
TRBJ1-6 | TRBV9 | ASSTGTASSYNSPLH
TRBJ2-7 | TRBV6-5 | ASGTSLGYEQY
TRBJ1-6 | TRBV5-1 | ASSSGDGLMDNSPLH
TRBJ1-2 | TRBV10-2 | ASRSTGQGANYGYT
TRBJ2-5 | TRBV5-4 | ASSLEREEETQY
TRBJ2-7 | TRBV12-3/TRBV12-4 | ASSLGQGVEQY
TRBJ1-6 | TRBV5-6 | ASSGQGNSPLH
TRBJ1-2 | TRBV19 | ASRRETDNYGYT
TRBJ2-1 | TRBV7-7 | ASSLEDNSVSEQF
TRBJ2-1 | TRBV20-1 | SARLTHEQF
TRBJ1-5 | TRBV7-6 | ASSLESPRTGFQPQH
TRBJ1-1 | TRBV5-1 | ASRRDRGNTEAF
TRBJ2-7 | TRBV6-5 | ASQQGTSGGYEQY
TRBJ2-2 | TRBV5-4 | ASSSGTGYTGELF
TRBJ2-2 | TRBV10-3 | ATGTELDTGELF